The T cell receptor (beta chain) described here comes from a study of Ad26.COV2.S vaccination and SARS-CoV-2 variants. Looking at the study overall: Trial arm assignment for the donor was COV1001 Ad26.COV2.S. Overall study results and limits: It was found that vaccine and placebo recipients had similar non-spike TCR breadth. A substantial breadth of spike-specific CD8+ and CD4+ T cell responses after vaccination has been reported.

This clone was picked up one time. The antigen remains unidentified. This CDR3 is 15 amino acids long. Germline assignment: CDR1 SGHNT and CDR2 YYREEE (reference sequence). V lost 9 bases and J lost 4; bases outside the gene matches: 12. Measured with immunoSEQ multiplex PCR; TCRdb has only the in-frame clones, and not every one. The top ten clones hold over 2% of a sample with 430,000 or so clones, 85% to 90% of them seen once. Specified treatment: roughly 19 received Ad26.COV2.S at low or high dose, single or two shots; several received placebo; per-sample allocation not given. Specimens were obtained on day 63 following the first vaccine or placebo injection.

Here the sequenced sample was peripheral blood, taken in a trial of Ad26.COV2.S vaccine versus placebo. This TCR derives from a person aged 18-65 years who received the Ad26.COV2.S COVID-19 vaccine or a placebo. The genes are TRBV5-4 and TRBJ2-2, with 7 bases aligning to TRBD1. The CDR3 bases are TGTGCCAAGAGCACAGGGGCACGGAGCACCGGGGAGCTGTTTTTT. It encodes CAKSTGARSTGELFF.